Shown below are 5 T cell receptor beta chains from a single sample sequenced in a study of early T cells in non-severe SARS-CoV-2 infection. TCRdb processed the 5' RACE reads anew with MiXCR; each CDR3 protein has one entry. The sample contains around 98,000 distinct CDR3 sequences, about 11% of which appear only once. Sequencing was done on a sample of whole blood. The receptors shown here come from an adult who was a healthcare worker with PCR-confirmed SARS-CoV-2 infection or an uninfected control (not recorded which).

This clonotype was detected only a few times. The chain joins TRBV9 to TRBJ1-2, with D hard to call. The CDR3 contains 13 residues. V was trimmed by 2 bases and J by 4 bases, leaving 9 bases between them. The V gene's germline CDR1 is SGDLS and CDR2 YYNGEE. The CDR3 bases are TGTGCCAGCAGCGTCGACACTGCCTATGGCTACACCTTC. It encodes CASSVDTAYGYTF.

The chain has TRBV29-1 and TRBJ1-1; D is unresolved. This CDR3 contains 15 residues. Germline lookup yields CDR1 SQVTM and CDR2 ANQGSEA. V was trimmed by 6 bases and J by 2 bases, leaving 19 bases between them. The CDR3 loop reads CSVLPSTGPNTEAFF. The CDR3 DNA sequence: TGCAGCGTACTCCCCTCAACGGGCCCAAACACTGAAGCTTTCTTT.

In its sample, this clonotype was seen many times. V usage is TRBV7-9 and J usage is TRBJ1-1, with 8 positions matching TRBD1. With V trimmed by 4 bases and J by 3 bases, 22 bases remained unmatched. CDR3 length: 20 residues. Germline V CDR1 and CDR2: SEHNR, FQNEAQ (reference sequence). The CDR3 region has the DNA TGTGCCAGCAGCTCTACTAAGGCGGACAGGGTAGGAACCCTTTACACTGAAGCTTTCTTT. Protein: CASSSTKADRVGTLYTEAFF.

This clonotype came up a few times. V and J are TRBV2 and TRBJ2-1; a weak D match, TRBD1 (6 bases). The CDR3 is 14 amino acids. CDR1 and CDR2 from the germline V gene are SNHLY and FYNNEI. The V and J ends lost 2 bases and 4 bases respectively, with 9 bases between them. This CDR3 is CASSERTGYNEQFF. The CDR3 DNA reads as TGTGCCAGCAGTGAAAGAACAGGGTACAATGAGCAGTTCTTC.

This clonotype was counted only a few times. One end of the junction varies from germline; a read error may be responsible. The rearrangement joins TRBV19 to TRBJ2-1, with a weak D call TRBD2 (6 bases). In germline, CDR1 is LNHDA, CDR2 SQIVND (reference sequence). The CDR3 is 13 residues long. In DNA, the CDR3 is TGTGTCAGTAGTAGGGGACTTTTCTATGAGCAGTTCTTC. Translating it yields CVSSRGLFYEQFF.